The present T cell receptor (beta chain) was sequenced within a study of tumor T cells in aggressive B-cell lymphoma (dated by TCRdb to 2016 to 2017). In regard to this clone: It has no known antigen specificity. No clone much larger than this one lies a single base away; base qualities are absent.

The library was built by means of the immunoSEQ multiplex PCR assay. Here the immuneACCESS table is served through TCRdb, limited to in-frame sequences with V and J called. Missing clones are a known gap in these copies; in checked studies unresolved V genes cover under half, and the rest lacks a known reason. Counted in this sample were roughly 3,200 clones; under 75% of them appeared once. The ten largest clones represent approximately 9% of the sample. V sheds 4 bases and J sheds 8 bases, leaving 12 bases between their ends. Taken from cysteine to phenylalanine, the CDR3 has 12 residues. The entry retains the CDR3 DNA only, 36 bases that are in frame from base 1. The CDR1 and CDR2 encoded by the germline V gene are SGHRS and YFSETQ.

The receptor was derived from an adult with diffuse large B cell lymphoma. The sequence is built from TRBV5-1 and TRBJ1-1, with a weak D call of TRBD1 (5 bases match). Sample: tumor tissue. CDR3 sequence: CASSEMGGEAFF. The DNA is TGCGCCAGCAGCGAAATGGGGGGAGAAGCTTTCTTT.